This T cell receptor (beta chain) is drawn from a study of cytomegalovirus exposure and HLA in healthy donors (dated by TCRdb to about 2017). Regarding the research as a whole: An earlier analysis of roughly 610 of the donors reported over 250 Gb of sequence data and roughly 120 million unique TCR beta sequences obtained from approximately 180 million T cells. An early release that covered more than 550 HLA-typed donors contained around 300 gigabases of sequencing data and tens of millions of unique TCR sequences. Of the approximately 400 genotyped donors, 65% to 90% fell in the genetic ancestry cluster associated with self-reported Caucasian donors. The study aimed to test whether cataloging public T cell receptors could reveal signatures of past pathogen exposure. The T cell repertoires of around 670 subjects were profiled by immunosequencing and related to cytomegalovirus serostatus. Along with the roughly 670-subject first cohort, a separate validation cohort of around 120 different subjects was used. High-throughput TCR immunosequencing, statistical association of individual TCRs with disease status, and machine learning were combined to predict cytomegalovirus infection status. In a later analysis, previously published TCR beta repertoires from some 640 donors were re-analyzed and high-resolution HLA genotyping was added so that TCR occurrence patterns could be studied. The later analysis used no new phenotypic data to find candidate immune exposures, relying instead on TCR beta sequences and their occurrence across donors. In an earlier analysis of over 550 of the donors, high-throughput TCR beta sequencing was used to judge whether each TCR beta V gene segment behaved as functional or pseudogenic. Donor age, sex, ethnicity and CMV serostatus were collected together with the repertoire data. A later genetic analysis used genome-wide SNP genotypes for about 60% of the roughly 670 donors, treating that subset as a discovery cohort. Every discovery cohort repertoire had been produced on one sequencing platform. HLA typing covered class I and class II loci at four-digit resolution. Typing coverage differed by locus: A, B, C, DRB1 and DQB1 were typed in roughly 620-630 donors, DQA1 in about 500, DPA1 in approximately 600, and DPB1 in 472. About five DR-DQ haplotypes were treated as single units for association and clustering because of strong linkage in the cohort. On average, over 200,000 unique TCR beta nucleotide sequences were sequenced per donor among a few hundred genotyped donors of the cohort, with 15% to 20% of those sequences being non-productive.

From its cysteine to its phenylalanine, the CDR3 spans 13 amino acids. CDR3 DNA only is kept here, 39 bases in frame from base 1. The germline V gene gives CDR1 as KGHSH and CDR2 as LQKENI. A distance of 12 bases separates the germline ends of V and J, which lose 6 bases and 7 bases respectively. Libraries were prepared through the immunoSEQ multiplex PCR assay. The multiplex PCR relied on a mix of 60 forward primers for TCR Vbeta segments and 13 reverse primers for TCR Jbeta segments. The CDR3 region of rearranged TCR beta genes was amplified from genomic DNA by a multiplex PCR assay. The Illumina HiSeq System was used to sequence the amplified TCR beta libraries as 87-base-pair reads. In the paper's pipeline: Across the 500 to 700 repertoires, a later analysis counted 60 million to 90 million unique TCR beta chains, approximately 12 million of which were shared by at least two donors. Raw reads were error-corrected and collapsed into unique sequences with a nearest-neighbor algorithm that merged closely related sequences to remove PCR and sequencing errors. To assign V, D and J gene segments, CDR3 sequences were aligned to IMGT reference sequences. For a sequence to be retained, a match of at least six nucleotides was required to both a V gene segment and a J gene segment. A rearrangement was called productive if the CDR3 had no stop codons and remained in frame with V and J, and every other rearrangement was called non-productive. CDR3 was defined by IMGT convention, running from the second conserved V-encoded cysteine to the conserved J-encoded phenylalanine. In an earlier analysis of approximately 590 of the donors, sequences lacking an unambiguous match to a single V gene segment were excluded. In an earlier analysis of 587 of the donors, V segments were called functional above 56.7% productive rearrangements and were called segregating when the between-donor standard deviation exceeded 5%. A statistical classification framework was built for diagnosing cytomegalovirus status from the catalog of TCR beta chain sequences. A later analysis assigned V and J genes by comparing TCR nucleotide sequences with IMGT/GENE-DB human TR gene sequences. A later analysis assigned CDR3 sequences and most-parsimonious VDJ recombination scenarios with the TCRdist pipeline. In a later analysis, every TCR beta chain was defined by the combination of its CDR3 amino acid sequence and its V-gene family, and reads without a unique V-gene family were dropped. As a way to deal with suspected cross-contamination and a sequencing artifact, a later analysis dropped approximately 590 nucleotide sequences that were highly shared and had low generation probability. For each public chain, a later analysis derived a clonal expansion index from normalized ranks of inferred template counts within each repertoire. A later analysis computed generation probabilities with a VDJ recombination model fitted to out-of-frame rearrangements, and checked the results against IGoR. Hypergeometric tests were used in a later analysis to score TCR-TCR, TCR-HLA and TCR-CMV co-occurrence, with a repertoire-size bias correction applied to the TCR pairs. False discovery rates were estimated in a later analysis by permuting HLA or CMV assignments 20 times. In a later analysis, co-occurring TCRs were grouped using DBSCAN, and TCRdist sequence similarity was added for clustering within HLA-allele-positive subsets. Repertoires with fewer than 30,000 or more than 120,000 public chains were left out of co-occurrence clustering, as were a few repertoires with anomalous nucleotide sharing. TCRdb took this table from immuneACCESS and kept in-frame rearrangements with V and J called. Such tables lack part of the clones; where checked against another copy, unresolved V genes explain under half of the gap, and the rest is unexplained. The V and J calls and the clone size are those of that table, but D and trimming were determined from the DNA. For this sample there are more than 85,000 clones; 79% appear just once. Less than 3.5% of the sample goes to the ten largest clones.

Study-wide conclusions, independent of this receptor: At a false discovery rate of 0.05, a later analysis linked under 20,000 TCR beta sequences to specific HLA alleles. When HLA alleles, especially DR and DQ, strongly co-occurred, TCR associations were difficult to assign to individual alleles. According to a later genetic analysis, donors in an Asian-associated ancestry cluster had fewer N-insertions in productive TCRs than the approximately 670-donor mean. Because counts were too low, seventeen rarely observed V segments, including chromosome 9 orphons, were excluded from the earlier analysis of under 650 of the donors. Most TCR sequences were observed very rarely across donors, whereas some public TCRs were present in many individuals. Compared with equally common non-associated chains, HLA-associated TCR beta chains in a later analysis were more clonally expanded and had lower generation probabilities. The classifier was reported to diagnose cytomegalovirus status with high specificity and sensitivity in both the original and validation cohorts. Most CMV-associated TCR beta chains appeared to be HLA-restricted in a later analysis, and the HLA associations seemed to be driven largely by CMV exposure. A further reported finding was that TCR beta sequences accurately predicted the HLA-A and HLA-B alleles for most subjects in the first cohort. An earlier analysis of approximately 540 of the donors showed that most TCR beta V segments appeared in productive rearrangements either about 87% or about 30% of the time, which broadly matched IMGT annotations. Correlated functional status among segregating V segments might reflect linkage disequilibrium, but an unknown experimental factor could not be ruled out. According to the authors, the approach could potentially be generalized to other disease states and immunological phenotypes. In a later analysis, TCR association rates were found to vary across HLA loci, with the most associated TCRs seen for DRB1 alleles and the fewest for HLA-C alleles. In a later genetic analysis, a missense DCLRE1C variant was associated with V-gene and J-gene trimming of TCR beta chains, and the association was replicated in an independent cohort. This cohort had only TCR beta chains sequenced, and the lack of alpha or paired-chain data limited which features could be detected. Some IMGT-functional V segments, including TRBV6-2 and TRBV6-3, could not be told apart with the 87-base-pair reads, so those segments were excluded. In vitro tests confirmed that three of the cytomegalovirus-associated TCR beta chains recognize cytomegalovirus antigens. According to a later analysis, parvovirus B19, influenza, CMV and Epstein-Barr virus appeared linked to several top co-occurrence clusters. A cluster of highly shared sequence variants was judged likely to represent a technical artifact of the sequencing pipeline. Sequencing depth was assumed to be roughly uniform across donors in the presence/absence analyses, though that assumption may not hold. Because HLA typing was unavailable for some donors at each locus, only the typed subset was used in association tests. For the cohort, immune exposure information was limited to CMV serostatus. A total of around 150 TCR beta chains were listed by the study as associated with cytomegalovirus.

The cohort consisted of 670 or so healthy bone marrow donors. At the time of sampling, every cohort member was nominally healthy, though immune exposures that went unrecorded were likely present. The donor tested CMV seropositive and was one of the 289 seropositive cohort members. Each donor provided a peripheral blood sample, and peripheral blood mononuclear cells were used for TCR beta sequencing. The Qiagen DNeasy Blood Extraction Kit was used to extract genomic DNA from the blood cell samples. Details on this clone: Its target antigen remains unknown. Base qualities were left out, and no much larger clone turns up one base away.

Recombination connected TRBV18 to TRBJ2-2, and perhaps TRBD1 as D gene, on 6 matching bases. The sequence was collected from a male donor in good health and CMV-seropositive. The sequencing sample was made of PBMCs. The DNA reads TGTGCCAGCTCGCGACTGGACAGCGGGGAGCTGTTTTTT. Its protein is CASSRLDSGELFF.